The next 23 T cell receptor beta chains were all read from a single sample in a study of T cell clones after liver transplantation (dated by TCRdb to the late 2010s). The library was produced with the immunoSEQ multiplex PCR assay. TCRdb took this table from immuneACCESS and kept in-frame rearrangements with V and J called. Such tables lack part of the clones; where checked against another copy, unresolved V genes explain under half of the gap, and the rest is unexplained. The sample table lists roughly 65,000 clones, more than 85% of them with a count of one. The top ten constitute 0.75% to 1% of the sample. The sequences come from CD4+ T cells from blood, collected about 25 months after liver transplant. The receptor set was obtained from a human patient who received a liver transplant. The graft donor may be the source of some T cells after a transplant.

This sequence joins TRBV11-3 and TRBJ2-3; D is ambiguous. Germline CDR1 reads SGHNT; CDR2 reads YENEEA. The V end was cut by 3 bases, the J end by 2 bases, with 6 bases between. The CDR3 consists of 13 residues. CDR3 coding DNA: TGTGCCAGCAGCTTCTCGGTCACAGATACGCAGTATTTT. It specifies CASSFSVTDTQYF.

J is TRBJ2-3 and V is TRBV4-2; 16 bases are a match to TRBD2. V lost 1 base, J lost 1 base, and 5 bases stayed unmatched. This CDR3 contains 19 residues. In germline, CDR1 is LGHNA, CDR2 YNFKEQ. The CDR3 sequence: CASSQAGLAGGWGTDTQYF. The CDR3 bases are TGTGCCAGCAGCCAAGCGGGACTAGCGGGAGGGTGGGGCACAGATACGCAGTATTTT.

The CDR3 sequence is CASSPDRGVYNEQFF. The DNA for the CDR3 is TGCGCCAGCAGCCCAGACAGGGGCGTATACAATGAGCAGTTCTTC. This chain connects TRBV5-1 to TRBJ2-1, with 8 positions matching TRBD1. The CDR3 has 15 amino acids. The germline V gene has CDR1 SGHRS and CDR2 YFSETQ. V lost 4 bases, J lost 4 bases, and 7 bases stayed unmatched.

This clone was recorded once. The chain carries TRBV2 and TRBJ2-7, with D tentatively TRBD1 (5 bases). The V gene's germline CDR1 is SNHLY and CDR2 FYNNEI. This CDR3 has 10 residues. V was shortened by 7 bases and J by 4 bases, with 5 bases between the two germline ends. This CDR3 reads CASKGYEQYF. The DNA for the CDR3 is TGTGCCAGCAAGGGGTACGAGCAGTACTTC.

The V and J genes are TRBV30 and TRBJ1-5; weak D call: TRBD1 (5 bases). The CDR3 covers 14 residues. Germline V lookup: CDR1 GTSNPN, CDR2 SVGIG (reference sequence). V was clipped by 0 bases and J by 2 bases, with 8 bases between them. CDR3 in amino acids: CAWSVLGGNQPQHF. The CDR3 DNA is TGTGCCTGGAGTGTACTAGGGGGCAATCAGCCCCAGCATTTT.

V is TRBV10-3 and J is TRBJ2-2, with 7 bases fitting TRBD2. The germline V gene has CDR1 ENHRY and CDR2 SYGVKD. The junction had 16 bases not matched to a gene; V was cut back by 8 bases and J by 4 bases. There are 17 residues in the CDR3. The CDR3 DNA reads as TGTGCCATCGGGGTTGGAGCGGGAACGCCGGGCACCGGGGAGCTGTTTTTT. It translates to CAIGVGAGTPGTGELFF.

This clone was detected a few times. The genes are TRBV5-5 and TRBJ2-7; 8 bases agree with TRBD1. This CDR3 contains 15 residues. Germline CDR1 and CDR2: SGHKS and YYEKEE (reference sequence). V gave up 3 bases and J gave up 2 bases; unmatched junction bases: 7. CDR3 sequence (DNA): TGTGCCAGCAGCTCTGGGACAGGTTGGCCCTACGAGCAGTACTTC. Translation: CASSSGTGWPYEQYF.

In DNA, the CDR3 is TGTGCCAGCAGTTTTAGGAGGGCCGAAGCTTTCTTT. It encodes CASSFRRAEAFF. The rearrangement uses TRBV28 and TRBJ1-1; D gene uncertain. Per germline, CDR1 MDHEN and CDR2 SYDVKM. V lost 3 bases to trimming and J lost 8 bases, with 10 bases between them. This CDR3 has 12 amino acids.

V usage is TRBV5-4 and J usage is TRBJ1-4; 9 positions agree with TRBD1. V lost 4 bases to trimming and J lost 8 bases; unmatched junction nucleotides: 6. The germline CDR1 and CDR2 sequences are SGHNT and YYREEE (reference sequence). The length of the CDR3 is 14 residues. CDR3 in DNA: TGTGCCAGCAGCCGCGGGACAGGGTTGGAAAAACTGTTTTTT. The encoded protein is CASSRGTGLEKLFF.

CDR3 coding DNA: TGTGCCATCAGGCCGGCACAGTCAGTCTATGGCTACACCTTC. This gives the protein CAIRPAQSVYGYTF. The chain links TRBV10-3 to TRBJ1-2; D unresolved. The CDR3 runs 14 residues. Germline CDR1 and CDR2: ENHRY and SYGVKD. The V end was cut by 6 bases, the J end by 4 bases, with 15 bases between.

On this clone: The junction departs from germline at one end; a sequencing error may be responsible. The V gene is TRBV27, the J gene TRBJ2-1; no definite D call. Per the germline V gene, CDR1 is MNHEY and CDR2 is SMNVEV (reference sequence). This CDR3 has 11 residues. This chain's CDR3 is CASSTYSEQFF. CDR3 DNA sequence: TGTGCCAGCAGCACGTACAGTGAGCAGTTCTTC.

This chain joins TRBV4-3 and TRBJ2-1, with D perhaps matching TRBD2 (6 bases). The V and J ends lost 0 bases and 2 bases respectively, with 11 bases between them. This CDR3 region has 16 residues. Germline V gene lookup returns CDR1 LGHNA and CDR2 YSLEER. In nucleotides, the CDR3 is TGCGCCAGCAGCCAAGATACGGCTAGCGCCTACAATGAGCAGTTCTTC. Residues: CASSQDTASAYNEQFF.

This clone is a singleton in its sample. The V gene is TRBV18, the J gene TRBJ2-3; D gene uncertain. V shed 3 bases and J shed 0 bases, with 7 bases lying between them. This CDR3 has 14 amino acids. Germline V lookup: CDR1 KGHSH, CDR2 LQKENI. This chain's CDR3 is CASSPTVSTDTQYF. CDR3 nucleotide sequence: TGTGCCAGCTCACCCACAGTCAGCACAGATACGCAGTATTTT. Full variable domain (missing parts from reference TRBV18 and TRBJ2-3): NAGVMQNPRHLVRRRGQEARLRCSPMKGHSHVYWYRQLPEEGLKFMVYLQKENIIDESGMPKERFSAEFPKEGPSILRIQQVVRGDSAAYFCASSPTVSTDTQYFGPGTRLTVL.

This chain uses TRBV5-4 with TRBJ2-1; 12 bases match TRBD2. This CDR3 has 14 amino acids. The germline V gene encodes CDR1 SGHNT and CDR2 YYREEE (reference sequence). J lost 4 bases, V lost 5 bases, and 1 base had no gene match. The CDR3 reads CASRTSGGYNEQFF. Written as DNA, the CDR3 is TGTGCCAGCAGGACTAGCGGGGGTTACAATGAGCAGTTCTTC.

CDR3 sequence: CSARTIDTQYF. The CDR3 nucleotides are TGCAGTGCGAGGACGATAGATACGCAGTATTTT. The chain combines TRBV20-1 with TRBJ2-3; the D is unclear. Between the trimmed V and J ends, which lost 6 bases and 5 bases, there was a span of 9 bases. CDR3 length equals 11 residues. Germline CDR1 and CDR2: DFQATT and SNEGSKA (reference sequence).

The V call is TRBV6-1, the J call TRBJ2-5; 7 nucleotides agree with TRBD1. Germline V gene sequence: CDR1 MNHNS, CDR2 SASEGT. CDR3 length equals 15 residues. V lost 3 bases and J lost 5; bases outside the gene matches: 9. For the CDR3, the DNA is TGTGCCAGCAGTGAGGAAAGAGGGGGCAGGGAGACCCAGTACTTC. Translating gives CASSEERGGRETQYF.

The J gene is TRBJ2-7, the V gene TRBV19, with 8 bases matching TRBD1. This CDR3 spans 15 amino acids. V lost 2 bases, J lost 1 base, and 4 bases stayed unmatched. Germline V lookup: CDR1 LNHDA, CDR2 SQIVND (reference sequence). The CDR3 protein is CASSIRTGTSYEQYF. CDR3 in DNA: TGTGCCAGTAGTATAAGGACAGGGACGTCCTACGAGCAGTACTTC.

The chain carries TRBV7-8 and TRBJ2-5; 7 bases are shared with TRBD2. The CDR3 runs 14 residues. Trimming removed 8 bases from V and 5 bases from J; junction bases left unmatched: 11. Germline CDR1 SGHVS, CDR2 FQNEAQ. The CDR3 sequence is CASSPPGGYETQYF. The CDR3 bases are TGTGCCAGCTCCCCGCCGGGAGGTTACGAGACCCAGTACTTC.

The rearrangement links TRBV19 to TRBJ1-1; D is perhaps TRBD1 (5 bases). V was trimmed by 0 bases and J by 5 bases, leaving 7 bases between them. CDR1 and CDR2 (germline): LNHDA, SQIVND (reference sequence). The CDR3 spans 13 residues. For the CDR3, the DNA is TGTGCCAGTAGTATAGACAGGGCGACTGAAGCTTTCTTT. It translates to CASSIDRATEAFF.

Worth noting for this clone: Compared with germline, one end of the junction differs, possibly owing to a read error. The chain combines TRBV29-1 with TRBJ1-2, with D perhaps TRBD1 (5 bases). The CDR3 has 9 amino acids. Germline V lookup: CDR1 SQVTM, CDR2 ANQGSEA. The CDR3 nucleotides read TGCAGCGTTGAGCCCGGGGGACGCTTC. Protein sequence: CSVEPGGRF.

The chain links TRBV15 to TRBJ1-4, with D possibly matching TRBD1 (5 bases). V gave up 1 base and J gave up 11 bases, with 17 bases separating them. This CDR3 is 15 amino acids long. Germline-derived CDR1 and CDR2 are LNHNV and YYDKDF (reference sequence). The CDR3 spells CATSRGGISGNKLFF. As DNA, the CDR3 is TGTGCCACCAGCAGAGGGGGCATCTCGGGGAATAAACTGTTTTTT.

The chain carries TRBV7-8 and TRBJ1-5, with unresolved D. This CDR3 comprises 16 residues. Trimming left V 5 bases short and J 6 bases short, with 20 bases between. CDR1 and CDR2 from the germline V gene are SGHVS and FQNEAQ. The CDR3 reads CASSIYPAGLVQPQHF. CDR3 DNA sequence: TGTGCCAGCAGCATTTATCCCGCCGGGTTGGTTCAGCCCCAGCATTTT.

The chain couples TRBV6-1 to TRBJ2-5, with 11 bases lining up with TRBD2. Gene TRBJ2-7 matches the end of the DNA better, so the J call may be wrong. The CDR3 consists of 14 residues. Germline V CDR1 and CDR2: MNHNS, SASEGT. Here the CDR3 reads CASSSIAGGYEQYF. The DNA of the CDR3 is TGTGCCAGCAGCTCGATAGCGGGAGGGTACGAGCAGTACTTC.